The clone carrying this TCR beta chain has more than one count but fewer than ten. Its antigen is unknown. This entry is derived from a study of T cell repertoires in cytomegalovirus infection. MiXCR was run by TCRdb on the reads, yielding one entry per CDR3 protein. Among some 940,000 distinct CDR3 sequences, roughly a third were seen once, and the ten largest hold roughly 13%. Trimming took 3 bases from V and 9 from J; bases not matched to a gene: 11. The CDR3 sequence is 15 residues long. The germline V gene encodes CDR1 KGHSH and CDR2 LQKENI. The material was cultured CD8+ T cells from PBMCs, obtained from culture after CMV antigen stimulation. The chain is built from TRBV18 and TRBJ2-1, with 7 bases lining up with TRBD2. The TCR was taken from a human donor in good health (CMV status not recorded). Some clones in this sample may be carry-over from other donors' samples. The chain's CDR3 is CASSPLSGEAFEQFF. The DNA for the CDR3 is TGTGCCAGCTCACCCCTCAGCGGGGAAGCGTTTGAGCAGTTCTTC.